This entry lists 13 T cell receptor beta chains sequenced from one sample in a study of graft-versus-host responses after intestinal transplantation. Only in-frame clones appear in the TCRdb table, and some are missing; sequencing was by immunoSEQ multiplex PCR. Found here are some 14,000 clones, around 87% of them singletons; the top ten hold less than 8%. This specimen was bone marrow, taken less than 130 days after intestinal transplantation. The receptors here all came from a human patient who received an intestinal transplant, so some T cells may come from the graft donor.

CDR3 sequence reads: CASSVATRGSGQGTGELFF. In DNA, the CDR3 is TGTGCCAGCAGCGTAGCTACAAGGGGGTCCGGGCAGGGGACCGGGGAGCTGTTTTTT. The chain combines TRBV9 with TRBJ2-2; the D gene is possibly TRBD1 (6 bases). V was cut by 0 bases and J by 5 bases, with 23 bases left in between. There are 19 residues in the CDR3. CDR1 and CDR2 (germline): SGDLS, YYNGEE.

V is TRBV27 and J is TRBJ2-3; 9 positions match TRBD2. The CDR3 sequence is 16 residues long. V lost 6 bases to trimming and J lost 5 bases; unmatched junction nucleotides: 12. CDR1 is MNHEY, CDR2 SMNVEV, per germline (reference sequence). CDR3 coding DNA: TGTGCCAGCAGGCCGATAGCGGGAGATGGGGTAGATACGCAGTATTTT. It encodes CASRPIAGDGVDTQYF.

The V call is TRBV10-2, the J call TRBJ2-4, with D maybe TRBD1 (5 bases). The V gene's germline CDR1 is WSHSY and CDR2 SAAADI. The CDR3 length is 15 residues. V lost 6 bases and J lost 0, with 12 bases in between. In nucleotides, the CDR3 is TGCGCCAGCAGGAGAGGACAAATAGCCAAAAACATTCAGTACTTC. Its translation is CASRRGQIAKNIQYF.

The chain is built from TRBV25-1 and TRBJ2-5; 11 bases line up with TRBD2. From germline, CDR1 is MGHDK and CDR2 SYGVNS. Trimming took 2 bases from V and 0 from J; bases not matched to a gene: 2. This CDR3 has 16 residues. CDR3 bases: TGTGCCAGCAGTGAACGTAGCGGGAGGGACCAAGAGACCCAGTACTTC. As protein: CASSERSGRDQETQYF. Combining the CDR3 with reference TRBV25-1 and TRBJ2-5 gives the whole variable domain EADIYQTPRYLVIGTGKKITLECSQTMGHDKMYWYQQDPGMELHLIHYSYGVNSTEKGDLSSESTVSRIRTEHFPLTLESARPSHTSQYLCASSERSGRDQETQYFGPGTRLLVL.

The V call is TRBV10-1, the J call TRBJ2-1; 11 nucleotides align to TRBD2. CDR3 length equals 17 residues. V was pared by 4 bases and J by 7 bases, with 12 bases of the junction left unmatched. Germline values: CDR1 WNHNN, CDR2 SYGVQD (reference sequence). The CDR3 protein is CASSGSRLAGSQNEQFF. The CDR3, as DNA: TGCGCCAGCAGTGGTTCGAGACTAGCGGGATCCCAGAATGAGCAGTTCTTC.

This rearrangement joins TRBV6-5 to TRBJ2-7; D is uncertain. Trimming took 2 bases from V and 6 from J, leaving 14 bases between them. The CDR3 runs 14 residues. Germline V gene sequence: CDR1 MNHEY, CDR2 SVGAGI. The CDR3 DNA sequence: TGTGCCAGCAGTTACCAATCGGGTCTTGGCGAGCAGTACTTC. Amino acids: CASSYQSGLGEQYF.

The CDR3 DNA reads TGTGCCAGCACCCCCTTGCCAGTAGGTAATGAGCAGTTCTTC. Translation gives CASTPLPVGNEQFF. V is TRBV27 and J is TRBJ2-1, with D unclear. Germline V gene sequence: CDR1 MNHEY, CDR2 SMNVEV (reference sequence). V lost 7 bases to trimming and J lost 7 bases, with 17 bases between them. The length of the CDR3 is 14 residues.

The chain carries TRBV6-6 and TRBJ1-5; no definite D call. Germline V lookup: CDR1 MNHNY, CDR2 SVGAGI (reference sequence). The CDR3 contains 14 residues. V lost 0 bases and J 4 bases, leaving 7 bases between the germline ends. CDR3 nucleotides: TGTGCCAGCAGTTACTCGCTAGGGAATCAGCCCCAGCATTTT. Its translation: CASSYSLGNQPQHF.

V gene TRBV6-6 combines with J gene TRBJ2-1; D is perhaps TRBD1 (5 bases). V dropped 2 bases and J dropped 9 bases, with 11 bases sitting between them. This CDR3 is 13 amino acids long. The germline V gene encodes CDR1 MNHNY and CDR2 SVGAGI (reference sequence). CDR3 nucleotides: TGTGCCAGCAGTTACCCAGACACAGGTGAGCAGTTCTTC. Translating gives CASSYPDTGEQFF.

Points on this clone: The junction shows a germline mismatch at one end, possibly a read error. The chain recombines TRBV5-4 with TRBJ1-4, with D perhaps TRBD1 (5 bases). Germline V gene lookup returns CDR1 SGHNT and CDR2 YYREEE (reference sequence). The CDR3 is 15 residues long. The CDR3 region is CAGSLEGPVSEKLFF. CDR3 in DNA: TGTGCCGGCAGCTTGGAGGGGCCCGTCTCTGAAAAACTGTTTTTT.

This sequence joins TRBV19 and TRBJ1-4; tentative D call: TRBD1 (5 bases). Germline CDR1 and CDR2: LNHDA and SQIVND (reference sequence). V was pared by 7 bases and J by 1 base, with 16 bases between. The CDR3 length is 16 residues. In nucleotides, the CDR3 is TGTGCCAGTACAAGGAGGGGCGGGGGAACTAATGAAAAACTGTTTTTT. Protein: CASTRRGGGTNEKLFF.

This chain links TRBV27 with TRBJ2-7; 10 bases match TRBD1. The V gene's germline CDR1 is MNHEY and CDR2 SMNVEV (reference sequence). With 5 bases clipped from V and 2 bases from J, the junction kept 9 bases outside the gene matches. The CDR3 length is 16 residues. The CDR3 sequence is CASSDTGTGATYEQYF. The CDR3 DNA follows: TGTGCCAGCAGTGATACTGGGACAGGGGCTACCTACGAGCAGTACTTC.

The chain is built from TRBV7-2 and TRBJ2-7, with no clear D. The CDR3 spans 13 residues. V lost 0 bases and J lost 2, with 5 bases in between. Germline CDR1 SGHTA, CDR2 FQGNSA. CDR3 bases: TGTGCCAGCAGCTTAGCCCCAGCCTACGAGCAGTACTTC. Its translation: CASSLAPAYEQYF.